This T cell receptor beta chain derives from a study of cytomegalovirus exposure and HLA in healthy donors. Only in-frame clones appear in the TCRdb table, and some are missing; sequencing was by immunoSEQ multiplex PCR. Of approximately 210,000 clones listed, roughly 86% were seen once; the top ten hold around 1.6%. V was pared by 0 bases and J by 0 bases, with 3 bases of the junction left unmatched. The CDR3 covers 17 residues. The germline gives CDR1 SGHRS, CDR2 YFSETQ. The V and J genes are TRBV5-1 and TRBJ2-3; 11 bases align to TRBD2. Sequenced material: PBMCs. This receptor was identified in a woman under 30 in good health and CMV-seronegative. The CDR3: CASSLASGGTSTDTQYF. The CDR3 DNA reads as TGCGCCAGCAGCTTGGCTAGCGGGGGGACTAGCACAGATACGCAGTATTTT.